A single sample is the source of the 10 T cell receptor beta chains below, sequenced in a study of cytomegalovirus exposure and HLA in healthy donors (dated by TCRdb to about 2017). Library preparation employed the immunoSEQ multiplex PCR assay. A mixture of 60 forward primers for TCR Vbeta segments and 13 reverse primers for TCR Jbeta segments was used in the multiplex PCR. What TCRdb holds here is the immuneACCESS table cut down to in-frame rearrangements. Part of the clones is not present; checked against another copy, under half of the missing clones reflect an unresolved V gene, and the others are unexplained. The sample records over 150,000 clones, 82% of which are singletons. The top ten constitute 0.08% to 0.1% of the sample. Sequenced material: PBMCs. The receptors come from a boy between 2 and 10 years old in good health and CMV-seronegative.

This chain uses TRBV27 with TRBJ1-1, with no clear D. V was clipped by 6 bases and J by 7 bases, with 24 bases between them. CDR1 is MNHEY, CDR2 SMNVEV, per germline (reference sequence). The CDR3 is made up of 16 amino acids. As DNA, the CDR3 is TGTGCCAGCAGCCACCGTTCCTTGGCGAGGATGCGTGAAGCTTTCTTT. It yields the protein CASSHRSLARMREAFF.

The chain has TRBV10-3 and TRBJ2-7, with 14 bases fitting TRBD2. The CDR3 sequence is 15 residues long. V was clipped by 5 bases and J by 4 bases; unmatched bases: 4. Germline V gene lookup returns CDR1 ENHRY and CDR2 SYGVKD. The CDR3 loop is CAISTGTSGGYEQYF. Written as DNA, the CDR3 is TGTGCCATCAGTACCGGGACTAGCGGGGGTTACGAGCAGTACTTC.

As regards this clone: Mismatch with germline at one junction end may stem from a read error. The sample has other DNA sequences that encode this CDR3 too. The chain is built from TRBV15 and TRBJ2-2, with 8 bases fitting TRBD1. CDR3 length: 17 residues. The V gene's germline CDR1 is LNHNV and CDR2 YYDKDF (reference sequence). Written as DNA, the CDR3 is TGTGCCACCAGCCTACATATTGGGACAGGTAGAGCCGGGGAGCTGTTCTTT. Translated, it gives CATSLHIGTGRAGELFF.

The CDR3 DNA reads as TGTGCCAGCAGTTTAGGGGGGACAGGCGATTCACCCCTCCACTTT. Protein product: CASSLGGTGDSPLHF. The chain is built from TRBV27 and TRBJ1-6; 8 bases match TRBD1. Trimming removed 2 bases from V and 8 bases from J; junction bases left unmatched: 5. Per germline, CDR1 MNHEY and CDR2 SMNVEV (reference sequence). This CDR3 contains 15 residues.

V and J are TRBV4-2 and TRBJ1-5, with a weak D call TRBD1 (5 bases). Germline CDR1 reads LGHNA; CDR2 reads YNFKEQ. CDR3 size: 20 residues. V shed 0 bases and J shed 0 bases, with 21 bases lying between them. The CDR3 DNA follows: TGTGCCAGCAGCCAAGATATGCAGGGAAAAGGGGCATATAGCAATCAGCCCCAGCATTTT. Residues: CASSQDMQGKGAYSNQPQHF.

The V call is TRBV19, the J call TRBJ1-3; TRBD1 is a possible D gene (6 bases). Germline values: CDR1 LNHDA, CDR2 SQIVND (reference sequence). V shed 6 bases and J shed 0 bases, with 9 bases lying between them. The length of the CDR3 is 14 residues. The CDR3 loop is CASSQGISGNTIYF. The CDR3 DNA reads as TGTGCCAGTAGCCAGGGGATCTCTGGAAACACCATATATTTT.

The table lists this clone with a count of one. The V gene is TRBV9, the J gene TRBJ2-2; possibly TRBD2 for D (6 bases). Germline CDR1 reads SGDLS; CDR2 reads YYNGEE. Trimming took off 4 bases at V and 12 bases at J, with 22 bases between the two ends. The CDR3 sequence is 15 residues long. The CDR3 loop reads CASSSSGLLPRKLFF. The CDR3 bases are TGTGCCAGCAGCTCCTCCGGACTACTCCCGCGGAAGCTGTTTTTT.

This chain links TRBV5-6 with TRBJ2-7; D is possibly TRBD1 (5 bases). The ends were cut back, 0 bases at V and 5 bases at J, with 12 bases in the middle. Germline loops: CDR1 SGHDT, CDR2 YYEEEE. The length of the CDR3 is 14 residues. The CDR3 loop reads CASSLVSGINEQYF. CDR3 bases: TGTGCCAGCAGCTTGGTTTCAGGGATCAACGAGCAGTACTTC.

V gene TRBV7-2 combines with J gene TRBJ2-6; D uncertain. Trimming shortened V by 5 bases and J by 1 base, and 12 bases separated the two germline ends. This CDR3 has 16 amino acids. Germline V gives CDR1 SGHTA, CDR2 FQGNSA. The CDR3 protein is CASSLRHLSGANVLTF. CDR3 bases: TGTGCCAGCAGCCTCCGACACCTTTCTGGGGCCAACGTCCTGACTTTC.

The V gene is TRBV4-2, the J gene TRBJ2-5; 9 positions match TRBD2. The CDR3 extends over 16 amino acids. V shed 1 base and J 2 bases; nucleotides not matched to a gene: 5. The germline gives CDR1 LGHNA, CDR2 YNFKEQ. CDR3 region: CASSQGGTSGQETQYF. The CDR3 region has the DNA TGTGCCAGCAGCCAAGGAGGAACTAGCGGGCAAGAGACCCAGTACTTC.